What follows are 28 T cell receptor beta chains derived from one specimen sequenced in a study of blood T cells in healthy people across ages. It was with a sample-barcoded 5' primer and a J-beta primer mix that a second PCR of roughly 6 to 12 cycles was run. TCRdb reprocessed the 5' RACE reads via MiXCR and lists one record per CDR3 protein. The sample carries some 370,000 distinct CDR3 sequences, over 45% recorded once. Sequencing was carried out using blood. These TCRs come from a man aged 55 to 70 in good health.

This clonotype has just a few counts. V is TRBV20-1 and J is TRBJ2-7; D is possibly TRBD1 (6 bases). The CDR3 sequence is 15 residues long. Germline loops: CDR1 DFQATT, CDR2 SNEGSKA (reference sequence). V shed 1 base and J shed 2 bases, with 15 bases lying between them. CDR3 amino acids: CSARVSLGDTYEQYF. The CDR3, as DNA: TGCAGTGCTAGAGTTTCCCTAGGGGACACCTACGAGCAGTACTTC.

The chain carries TRBV4-3 and TRBJ1-2; D perhaps matches TRBD1 (5 bases). Between the trimmed V and J ends, which lost 0 bases and 8 bases, there was a span of 13 bases. The CDR3 is made up of 14 amino acids. CDR1 is LGHNA, CDR2 YSLEER, per germline. CDR3 region: CASSQDTQGPGYTF. Here the CDR3 DNA reads TGCGCCAGCAGCCAAGATACCCAGGGTCCGGGCTACACCTTC.

In its sample, this clonotype was seen once. The chain employs TRBV9 and TRBJ2-1; TRBD2 matches at 8 bases. Germline V gene data show CDR1 as SGDLS and CDR2 as YYNGEE. This CDR3 comprises 14 residues. V lost 2 bases and J lost 4; bases outside the gene matches: 2. The CDR3 nucleotides are TGTGCCAGCAGCGTTAGCGGGGAGTACAATGAGCAGTTCTTC. It yields the protein CASSVSGEYNEQFF.

This clonotype was detected only a few times. The genes are TRBV6-5 and TRBJ2-7; possible D gene TRBD2, 6 bases. This CDR3 spans 15 amino acids. Germline assignment: CDR1 MNHEY and CDR2 SVGAGI. Trimming stripped 0 bases from V and 0 bases from J, with 9 bases between. The CDR3 is CASSYSAGYSYEQYF. The CDR3, as DNA: TGTGCCAGCAGTTACTCAGCGGGCTACTCCTACGAGCAGTACTTC.

The chain links TRBV12-3 or TRBV12-4 to TRBJ2-6; D gene ambiguous. V lost 5 bases and J lost 0, with 14 bases in between. CDR3 length: 17 amino acids. The CDR3 loop is CASSPTRAVSGANVLTF. The DNA for the CDR3 is TGTGCCAGCAGTCCCACTCGGGCGGTCTCTGGGGCCAACGTCCTGACTTTC.

V is TRBV29-1 and J is TRBJ2-7; 7 bases match TRBD1. Germline CDR1 SQVTM, CDR2 ANQGSEA. The trim removed 4 bases at V and 1 base at J, leaving 4 bases unmatched. The CDR3 is 13 residues long. Here the CDR3 DNA reads TGCAGCGTTGGCCGACAGGGATCCTACGAGCAGTACTTC. Protein: CSVGRQGSYEQYF.

The gene calls are TRBV6-5 and TRBJ2-7; the D is unclear. The CDR3 runs 14 residues. Germline CDR1 MNHEY, CDR2 SVGAGI. V lost 0 bases and J lost 1, with 7 bases in between. For the CDR3, the DNA is TGTGCCAGCAGTTACTCCAGGCAGTCCTACGAGCAGTACTTC. It codes for CASSYSRQSYEQYF.

About this clonotype: A read error may explain this, as a much larger clone is one base away. V is TRBV5-6 and J is TRBJ2-1; maybe TRBD2 (6 bases). Germline CDR1 and CDR2: SGHDT and YYEEEE. CDR3 size: 13 residues. The CDR3 DNA reads as TGTGCCACCGGCGGGGTCTCCAACAATGAGCAGTTCTTC. This sequence encodes CATGGVSNNEQFF.

The table lists this clonotype with a few counts. The rearrangement joins TRBV20-1 to TRBJ2-6; D is undetermined. Trimming pared 5 bases from V and 0 bases from J, leaving 8 bases between. The germline CDR1 and CDR2 sequences are DFQATT and SNEGSKA (reference sequence). The CDR3 runs 14 residues. In DNA form, the CDR3 reads TGCAGTGCTGAGCGAGGCTCTGGGGCCAACGTCCTGACTTTC. It specifies CSAERGSGANVLTF.

The sample holds a few counts of this clonotype. The chain has TRBV6-6 and TRBJ1-2; no firm D call. This CDR3 spans 14 amino acids. Deletions cut 9 bases from V and 5 bases from J, with 19 bases between. Germline-derived CDR1 and CDR2 are MNHNY and SVGAGI (reference sequence). CDR3 DNA: TGTGCCAGTACGCCGGCCCCTGGGAAATATGGCTACACCTTC. This translates into CASTPAPGKYGYTF.

Worth noting for this clonotype: An end of the junction differs from the germline gene, which may be a read error. The rearrangement joins TRBV7-2 to TRBJ2-7; D gene ambiguous. The CDR3 has 17 amino acids. Germline-derived CDR1 and CDR2 are SGHTA and FQGNSA. The CDR3, as DNA: TGTGTCAGCAGCTTATCGATCGCCGGGCCCTGGGCCTACGAGCAGTACTTC. Its protein is CVSSLSIAGPWAYEQYF. Supplemented by reference TRBV7-2 and TRBJ2-7, the full variable domain reads GAGVSQSPSNKVTEKGKDVELRCDPISGHTALYWYRQSLGQGLEFLIYFQGNSAPDKSGLPSDRFSAERTGGSVSTLTIQRTQQEDSAVYLCVSSLSIAGPWAYEQYFGPGTRLTVT.

Only a few counts were recorded for this clonotype. Just one base apart from a much larger clone, this may be a read error. The chain carries TRBV7-2 and TRBJ2-1; 13 positions match TRBD2. Judging by the DNA end, TRBJ2-7 fits better; the J call may be wrong. Germline V gene lookup returns CDR1 SGHTA and CDR2 FQGNSA. The CDR3 is 16 amino acids. DNA for the CDR3: TGTGCCAGCAGCAACGGACTAGCGGGAGCTTACAATGAGCAGTACTTC. Residues: CASSNGLAGAYNEQYF.

In its sample, this clonotype was seen a few times. This may arise from a read error, as a much more abundant clone is one base away. The rearrangement links TRBV28 to TRBJ2-5, with D tentatively TRBD1 or TRBD2 (6 bases each). Germline CDR1 is MDHEN and CDR2 is SYDVKM. The CDR3 spans 15 residues. CDR3 sequence reads: CASSFFARGRETRYF. CDR3 coding DNA: TGTGCCAGCAGTTTTTTTGCCCGGGGGCGAGAGACCCGGTACTTC.

This clonotype was recorded many times. V usage is TRBV7-2 and J usage is TRBJ1-5; possible D gene TRBD1, 5 bases. V was cut by 5 bases and J by 4 bases, with 12 bases left in between. Germline V lookup: CDR1 SGHTA, CDR2 FQGNSA. The CDR3 is 14 residues long. The chain's CDR3 is CASSPSGGNQPQHF. The DNA of the CDR3 is TGTGCCAGCAGCCCATCGGGGGGGAATCAGCCCCAGCATTTT.

Only a few counts were recorded for this clonotype. This chain uses TRBV20-1 with TRBJ2-7, with no clear D. Germline assignment: CDR1 DFQATT and CDR2 SNEGSKA (reference sequence). The CDR3 length is 11 residues. Trimming pared 3 bases from V and 5 bases from J, leaving 8 bases between. CDR3 amino acids: CSARGIHEQYF. For the CDR3, the DNA is TGCAGTGCTAGGGGGATCCACGAGCAGTACTTC.

V and J are TRBV20-1 and TRBJ2-7; D possibly matches TRBD1 or TRBD2 (5 bases each). The CDR3 consists of 13 residues. Trimming took off 6 bases at V and 2 bases at J, with 14 bases between the two ends. The V gene's germline CDR1 is DFQATT and CDR2 SNEGSKA (reference sequence). CDR3 nucleotides: TGCAGTGCGGAACGGGACGGCACCTACGAGCAGTACTTC. Its translation is CSAERDGTYEQYF.

This chain joins TRBV5-5 and TRBJ1-2, with unresolved D. V lost 1 base, J lost 5 bases, and 3 bases lay in between. This CDR3 spans 11 amino acids. Germline V gives CDR1 SGHKS, CDR2 YYEKEE (reference sequence). CDR3 sequence (DNA): TGTGCCAGCAGCTTGCGTTATGGCTACACCTTC. Amino acids: CASSLRYGYTF.

This clonotype was detected a few times. V gene TRBV10-3 combines with J gene TRBJ2-5; D is perhaps TRBD2 (7 bases). The V gene's germline CDR1 is ENHRY and CDR2 SYGVKD. This CDR3 spans 15 amino acids. Trimming took off 2 bases at V and 4 bases at J, with 14 bases between the two ends. DNA of the CDR3: TGTGCCATCAGTGAGGAGCCTAGGGGGGGAGAGACCCAGTACTTC. It encodes CAISEEPRGGETQYF.

The chain links TRBV7-2 to TRBJ2-3; D unresolved. CDR3 size: 12 residues. The germline V gene encodes CDR1 SGHTA and CDR2 FQGNSA. The V and J ends lost 5 bases and 6 bases respectively, with 9 bases between them. CDR3 amino acids: CASSTSRDTQYF. The CDR3 bases are TGTGCCAGCAGCACCTCCAGGGATACGCAGTATTTT.

V gene TRBV4-1 combines with J gene TRBJ2-3; 8 positions agree with TRBD2. This CDR3 comprises 18 residues. CDR1 is MGHRA and CDR2 is YSYEKL in the germline V gene. The junction had 12 bases not matched to a gene; V was cut back by 2 bases and J by 2 bases. This CDR3 is CASSQSSSSGSPTDTQYF. In nucleotides, the CDR3 is TGCGCCAGCAGCCAAAGTAGCTCCAGCGGGAGCCCCACAGATACGCAGTATTTT.

This clonotype was seen more than once but under ten times. CDR3 DNA sequence: TGCAGTGCTAGTACTCTGCGGTTGGCCAAAAACATTCAGTACTTC. Residues: CSASTLRLAKNIQYF. The V and J genes are TRBV20-1 and TRBJ2-4; no firm D call. CDR3 length: 15 residues. The ends were cut back, 3 bases at V and 1 base at J, with 13 bases in the middle. The germline V gene has CDR1 DFQATT and CDR2 SNEGSKA (reference sequence).

The chain links TRBV29-1 to TRBJ2-1; 10 positions match TRBD2. The ends lost 6 bases at V and 3 bases at J; junction bases unmatched: 11. Per germline, CDR1 SQVTM and CDR2 ANQGSEA. This CDR3 contains 16 residues. CDR3 amino acids: CSVGRGTSGNYNEQFF. The CDR3 DNA sequence: TGCAGCGTGGGGAGGGGTACTAGCGGGAACTACAATGAGCAGTTCTTC.

As concerns this clonotype: This may arise from a read error, as a much more abundant clone is one base away. V is TRBV29-1 and J is TRBJ2-1; 7 positions agree with TRBD1. The CDR3 contains 13 residues. Germline V gene lookup returns CDR1 SQVTM and CDR2 ANQGSEA. The junction had 7 bases not matched to a gene; V was cut back by 8 bases and J by 3 bases. In nucleotides, the CDR3 is TGCAGCAACCGGGACAGAGACTACAATGAGCAGTTCTTC. It codes for CSNRDRDYNEQFF.

The genes are TRBV7-3 and TRBJ2-1; D is unresolved. The CDR3 totals 15 residues. The ends were cut back, 2 bases at V and 0 bases at J, with 8 bases in the middle. CDR1 is SGHTA and CDR2 is FQGTGA in the germline V gene. CDR3 sequence: CASSLSPSSYNEQFF. In nucleotides, the CDR3 is TGTGCCAGCAGCTTATCACCCTCCTCCTACAATGAGCAGTTCTTC.

The chain is built from TRBV12-5 and TRBJ2-7; D is unclear. With 0 bases removed from V and 0 bases from J, the gap between germline ends came to 12 bases. The CDR3 spans 16 residues. Germline loops: CDR1 LGHNT, CDR2 FRNRAP. DNA of the CDR3: TGTGCTAGTGGTTTGGTAACGGCACCGAGCTCCTACGAGCAGTACTTC. It encodes CASGLVTAPSSYEQYF. The full variable domain, its missing parts supplied by reference TRBV12-5 and TRBJ2-7, is DARVTQTPRHKVTEMGQEVTMRCQPILGHNTVFWYRQTMMQGLELLAYFRNRAPLDDSGMPKDRFSAEMPDATLATLKIQPSEPRDSAVYFCASGLVTAPSSYEQYFGPGTRLTVT.

This chain connects TRBV27 to TRBJ2-1; possible D gene TRBD2, 6 bases. Germline V gene lookup returns CDR1 MNHEY and CDR2 SMNVEV (reference sequence). The V end lost 4 bases, the J end lost 5 bases, and 15 bases lay between the germline ends. CDR3 length: 15 residues. CDR3 in amino acids: CASSYLARQDNEQFF. Written as DNA, the CDR3 is TGTGCCAGCAGTTATCTAGCGCGCCAAGACAATGAGCAGTTCTTC.

This clonotype was found a few times. The gene calls are TRBV4-3 and TRBJ2-7; D is perhaps TRBD2 (5 bases). This CDR3 contains 13 residues. The germline gives CDR1 LGHNA, CDR2 YSLEER. V shed 3 bases and J shed 2 bases, with 8 bases lying between them. Here the CDR3 reads CASSQGRTYEQYF. The CDR3 DNA sequence: TGCGCCAGCAGCCAGGGGAGAACCTACGAGCAGTACTTC.

This clonotype was counted between two and nine times. This chain joins TRBV13 and TRBJ1-2; tentatively, D is TRBD1 (5 bases). The CDR3 consists of 12 residues. Trimming stripped 0 bases from V and 7 bases from J, with 6 bases between. CDR1 is PRHDT, CDR2 FYEKMQ, per germline (reference sequence). CDR3 bases: TGTGCCAGCAGCTTAGGCAGGGCTGGCTACACCTTC. This sequence encodes CASSLGRAGYTF.